This T cell receptor (beta chain) comes out of a study of radiation and T cells in renal cell carcinoma. On the study more broadly: Nephrectomy followed 15 Gy stereotactic body radiation by 4 weeks.

The protocol was immunoSEQ multiplex PCR, while the TCRdb copy is restricted to in-frame clones and leaves out a portion. In the table there are more than 95,000 clones, around 83% of which are singletons. Regarding this clone: What it binds is unknown.

Time point here: baseline pretreatment blood. Regarding treatment: 15 Gy SBRT to primary tumor, nephrectomy 4 weeks later. The tumor was a clear cell renal cell carcinoma. J lost 1 base, V lost 2 bases, and 1 base had no gene match. CDR1 and CDR2 (germline): MNHNS, SASEGT. There are 16 residues in the CDR3. General study results and limits: No pretreatment tumor biopsies were available for baseline clonotypes.

The specimen was blood, collected from a patient whose treatment included radiotherapy and nephrectomy. The TCR sequence derives from a woman aged 60-70 years with renal cell carcinoma. The V and J genes are TRBV6-1 and TRBJ2-3; TRBD2 aligns across 12 bases. The CDR3 nucleotides are TGTGCCAGCAGTGAAAGGACTAGCGGGGGCACAGATACGCAGTATTTT. Amino acids: CASSERTSGGTDTQYF.